The source of this TCR beta chain is a study of shared clonotypes between healthy human individuals. Study-level points and caveats: It was expected that sequencing depth would affect clonotype sharing among donors.

Germline values: CDR1 MDHEN, CDR2 SYDVKM. This CDR3 has 17 residues. Trimming at V came to 3 bases and at J to 2 bases, leaving 10 bases not matched to a gene. Data came from immunoSEQ multiplex PCR; TCRdb stores just in-frame clones and leaves some out. The table includes 2 million to 3 million clones, approximately 94% detected once. As for this clone: Its specificity is unknown.

This TCR came from a young man in good health. This chain uses TRBV28 with TRBJ1-5, with 7 bases fitting TRBD1. The sample comprised naive CD4+ T cells sorted from blood. Described subset: CD45RA+ positively selected. In DNA form, the CDR3 reads TGTGCCAGCAGTTTCGGGGACGACAGGGTTGGCAATCAGCCCCAGCATTTT. Protein: CASSFGDDRVGNQPQHF.